The present T cell receptor (beta chain) was sequenced within a study of blood T cell repertoires in COVID-19. Study summary: Donors in the United States, Italy and Spain gave samples during acute or convalescent COVID-19. T cells, B-cell-depleted T cells, or PBMCs supplied cDNA or gDNA.

CDR1 SGHNT and CDR2 YENEEA come from the germline V gene. This CDR3 has 16 residues. With 6 bases clipped from V and 1 base from J, the junction kept 9 bases outside the gene matches. Authors' methods: Reference gene primer amplification gave nucleated cell count estimates. Sequenced by immunoSEQ multiplex PCR; TCRdb stores in-frame clones only, minus some. That table furnishes V, J and clone size, whereas the DNA furnished D and trimming. The data hold 50,000 to 55,000 clones, with approximately 87% observed a single time. Sample: peripheral blood. The V gene is TRBV11-3, the J gene TRBJ2-1, with 7 bases matching TRBD2. The receptor was derived from a man between 45 and 60 years old with acute or convalescent COVID-19. The CDR3 DNA reads TGTGCCAGCAGAAGAGGGGCGGGAGAGTCCTACAATGAGCAGTTCTTC. Translating gives CASRRGAGESYNEQFF. The whole variable domain, filled in from reference TRBV11-3 and TRBJ2-1, reads EAGVVQSPRYKIIEKKQPVAFWCNPISGHNTLYWYLQNLGQGPELLIRYENEEAVDDSQLPKDRFSAERLKGVDSTLKIQPAELGDSAVYLCASRRGAGESYNEQFFGPGTRLTVL.